This entry concerns a single T cell receptor (beta chain). Its specificity is unknown. These data originate in a study of CD8 T cells in ankylosing spondylitis. V lost 6 bases, J lost 9 bases, and 14 bases stayed unmatched. The CDR3 spans 14 residues. Germline V gene lookup returns CDR1 SQVTM and CDR2 ANQGSEA. Via MiXCR, TCRdb re-called the 5' RACE reads, giving one row per CDR3 protein. Of over 700,000 distinct CDR3 sequences in the sample, around 19% were seen once. Findings and limits, study-wide: Typical of ankylosing spondylitis blood, it appeared, was a TCR beta motif of eight highly homologous variants.

This TCR was sampled from a male donor with ankylosing spondylitis. The specimen was blood, either unsorted or a sorted T cell fraction (not recorded which). The chain joins TRBV29-1 to TRBJ2-7; 10 bases are shared with TRBD1. The chain's CDR3 is CSVEVRTGGLVQYF. The DNA for the CDR3 is TGCAGCGTCGAGGTTCGGACAGGGGGATTGGTGCAGTACTTC.